This T cell receptor beta chain was sequenced in a study of OX40 agonist ivuxolimab in advanced cancers. The CDR3 has 13 amino acids. V was pared by 8 bases and J by 0 bases, with 8 bases between. The germline V gene has CDR1 MNHNS and CDR2 SASEGT. Using immunoSEQ multiplex PCR, the repertoire was profiled, and TCRdb retains in-frame clones only, with some absent. The sample holds about 78,000 clones; under 85% are singletons and the top ten take around 0.45%. Sample: CD4+ or CD8+ T cells sorted from blood, taken in a trial of the OX40 agonist ivuxolimab. The TCR was taken from an adult with an advanced solid tumor such as melanoma, head and neck, liver or kidney cancer. The chain links TRBV6-1 to TRBJ1-3; no clear D. The CDR3 sequence is CASDRDSGNTIYF. The CDR3 region has the DNA TGTGCCAGCGATCGAGACTCTGGAAACACCATATATTTT.